These 2 T cell receptor beta chains came from one sample sequenced in a study of blood T cell repertoires in COVID-19 (dated by TCRdb to 2018 to 2021). The library was built by means of the immunoSEQ multiplex PCR assay. What TCRdb holds here is the immuneACCESS table cut down to in-frame rearrangements. Part of the clones is not present; checked against another copy, under half of the missing clones reflect an unresolved V gene, and the others are unexplained. Here the sample has approximately 150,000 clones; roughly 88% occur a single time. Jointly, the top ten make up about 5% of the sample. The sequencing sample was made of PBMCs or T cells enriched from blood (not recorded which). These receptors were taken from a man in his sixties or seventies who had been exposed to COVID-19.

This chain connects TRBV6-5 to TRBJ1-2, with a weak D call TRBD1 (5 bases). Trimming cost V 0 bases and J 5 bases, with 16 bases left between them. CDR1 is MNHEY and CDR2 is SVGAGI in the germline V gene. This CDR3 contains 16 residues. CDR3 nucleotide sequence: TGTGCCAGCAGTTACTCGATAGGACGACAGAATTATGGCTACACCTTC. Its protein product is CASSYSIGRQNYGYTF.

The chain recombines TRBV6-2 or TRBV6-3 with TRBJ1-1; D remains unclear. CDR1 and CDR2 from the germline V gene are MNHEY and SVGEGT. Trimming took 2 bases from V and 8 from J, leaving 9 bases between them. The CDR3 has 12 residues. The CDR3 protein is CASSYRGIEAFF. In nucleotides, the CDR3 is TGTGCCAGCAGTTACCGGGGTATCGAAGCTTTCTTT.